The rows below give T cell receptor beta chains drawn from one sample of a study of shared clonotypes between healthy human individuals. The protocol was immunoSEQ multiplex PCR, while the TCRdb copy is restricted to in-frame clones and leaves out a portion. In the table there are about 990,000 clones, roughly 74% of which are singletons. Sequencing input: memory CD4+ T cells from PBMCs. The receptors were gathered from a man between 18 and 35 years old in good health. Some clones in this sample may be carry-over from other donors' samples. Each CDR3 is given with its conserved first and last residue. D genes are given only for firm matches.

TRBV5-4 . CASSPGPDGYEQYF
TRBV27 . CARTRGEAYEQYF
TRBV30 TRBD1 CAWSHRQGNLSPLHF
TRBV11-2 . CASSPHRGGTGELFF
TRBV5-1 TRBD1 CASRYGTGAVEEQFF
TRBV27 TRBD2 CASSSIRLAGAQETQYF
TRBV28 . CASSRGSGYTF
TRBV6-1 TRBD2 CASSEWGGNEQFF
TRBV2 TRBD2 CASSGLAGRHTQYF
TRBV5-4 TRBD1 CASSLKGTVNYGYTF
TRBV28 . CASSTQGGTIYNEQFF
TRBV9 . CASSLHIGRISGANVLTF
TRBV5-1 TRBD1 CASSPQGQGQGYTF
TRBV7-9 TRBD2 CASSLGGSRDEQYF
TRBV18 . CASSPLKTTTDTQYF
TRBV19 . CASKKNNPTGELFF
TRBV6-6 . CASTQTGQSSYEQYF
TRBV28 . CASRTGQSRAFF
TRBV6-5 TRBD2 CASSYTGGGEGETQYF
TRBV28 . CASSLGGSQPQHF
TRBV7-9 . CASSPTGQAGRAGELFF
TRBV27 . CASSATETEETQYF
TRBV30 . CAWGFSTDTQYF
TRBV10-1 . CASSGDGDIQYF
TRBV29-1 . CSARDSYNEQFF
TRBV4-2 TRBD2 CASSQGLAGVYEQYF
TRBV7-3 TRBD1 CASSARQGGKLFF
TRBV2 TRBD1 CASSERDRGYNSPLHF
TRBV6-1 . CASIPGRSSYNEQFF
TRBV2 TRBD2 CAAGPTSGRYNEQFF
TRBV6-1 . CASTEHLSGANVLTF
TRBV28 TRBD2 CASSTRTSGRFEQFF
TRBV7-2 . CASSLGVATEAFF
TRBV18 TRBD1 CASSPGTGPYEQYF
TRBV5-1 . CASSSLGRSQETQYF